These 14 T cell receptor beta chains originate from one sample sequenced in a study of shared clonotypes between healthy human individuals. Naivety among CD8 cells was defined by CD45RO negativity and positive CCR7 selection, thereby excluding terminally differentiated effector memory CD45RA+ cells. TCRdb keeps only in-frame clones here, not all; method: immunoSEQ multiplex PCR. This table has 2 million to 2.5 million clones, around 93% appearing once. The specimen was naive CD8+ T cells from PBMCs. These receptors came from a young man in good health. Some clones in this sample may be carry-over from other donors' samples.

The chain joins TRBV11-3 to TRBJ2-2; D is unclear. V lost 5 bases and J 1 base, leaving 11 bases between the germline ends. The germline V gene has CDR1 SGHNT and CDR2 YENEEA. This CDR3 has 15 residues. The CDR3 reads CASSRTRMNTGELFF. The DNA for the CDR3 is TGTGCCAGCAGCCGTACGAGGATGAACACCGGGGAGCTGTTTTTT.

This chain connects TRBV27 to TRBJ2-7; D is unresolved. Germline CDR1 reads MNHEY; CDR2 reads SMNVEV (reference sequence). V was shortened by 5 bases and J by 2 bases, with 13 bases between the two germline ends. CDR3 length: 14 amino acids. CDR3 sequence reads: CASSTSSPPYEQYF. The DNA of the CDR3 is TGTGCCAGCAGTACATCCTCCCCCCCCTACGAGCAGTACTTC.

This clone was observed a single time. The chain employs TRBV27 and TRBJ2-6, with D uncertain. The CDR3 spans 16 residues. With 2 bases removed from V and 0 bases from J, the gap between germline ends came to 8 bases. The germline V gene encodes CDR1 MNHEY and CDR2 SMNVEV (reference sequence). The CDR3 region has the DNA TGTGCCAGCAGTTTAGCGTACCTCTCTGGGGCCAACGTCCTGACTTTC. Its protein is CASSLAYLSGANVLTF.

V usage is TRBV28 and J usage is TRBJ1-1; 9 nucleotides align to TRBD1. V trimming: 8 bases; J trimming: 4 bases; junction bases outside the gene matches: 8. Germline loops: CDR1 MDHEN, CDR2 SYDVKM. This CDR3 region has 14 residues. Here the CDR3 DNA reads TGTGCCAGCTCGACAGGGGGTAGGGGCACTGAAGCTTTCTTT. Amino acid sequence: CASSTGGRGTEAFF.

This sequence joins TRBV28 and TRBJ1-2; 9 bases are a match to TRBD1. Germline V gene sequence: CDR1 MDHEN, CDR2 SYDVKM. V gave up 5 bases and J gave up 1 base; unmatched junction bases: 11. This CDR3 has 17 residues. CDR3 protein: CASSGPDRGGGNYGYTF. The CDR3 DNA follows: TGTGCCAGCAGTGGTCCGGACAGGGGAGGCGGTAACTATGGCTACACCTTC.

This sequence joins TRBV11-2 and TRBJ1-1; TRBD1 matches 7 bases. The CDR3 has 15 residues. J gave up 0 bases and V 2 bases, and 3 bases lay outside the gene matches. Germline V gives CDR1 SGHAT, CDR2 FQNNGV. The CDR3 DNA is TGTGCCAGCAGCTTAACTACAGGGGTGAACACTGAAGCTTTCTTT. It specifies CASSLTTGVNTEAFF.

The genes are TRBV18 and TRBJ1-4; TRBD1 is a possible D gene (6 bases). Germline V gene data show CDR1 as KGHSH and CDR2 as LQKENI. The CDR3 spans 18 residues. Between the trimmed V and J ends, which lost 1 base and 0 bases, there was a span of 15 bases. CDR3 in DNA: TGTGCCAGCTCACCACGCACCTCAGGGGAGGCAACTAATGAAAAACTGTTTTTT. This encodes CASSPRTSGEATNEKLFF.

The rearrangement uses TRBV7-6 and TRBJ1-4; D is unclear. The CDR3 length is 20 residues. The V gene lost 5 bases and the J gene lost 3 bases, with 28 bases spanning the gap. Germline lookup yields CDR1 SGHVS and CDR2 FNYEAQ. The CDR3 DNA reads as TGTGCCAGCAGCCCCCTAGAACGGGAGGCGGGTTTGTTGGCTAATGAAAAACTGTTTTTT. It translates to CASSPLEREAGLLANEKLFF.

A note on this clone: The same CDR3 also results from other DNA sequences found in this sample. V gene TRBV19 combines with J gene TRBJ1-1, with D uncertain. Trimming shortened V by 1 base and J by 5 bases, and 5 bases separated the two germline ends. The CDR3 contains 12 residues. Germline assignment: CDR1 LNHDA and CDR2 SQIVND (reference sequence). CDR3 sequence (DNA): TGTGCCAGTAGTATAGGCCGAACTGAAGCTTTCTTT. Protein sequence: CASSIGRTEAFF.

Comments on this clone: Distinct nucleotide sequences in the sample also encode this CDR3. The J gene is TRBJ2-2, the V gene TRBV19; TRBD2 is a possible D gene (5 bases). CDR3 length equals 15 residues. Germline lookup yields CDR1 LNHDA and CDR2 SQIVND (reference sequence). The V and J ends lost 0 bases and 4 bases respectively, with 9 bases between them. Here the CDR3 DNA reads TGTGCCAGTAGTATAGATCGAGAGGGCACCGGGGAGCTGTTTTTT. It encodes CASSIDREGTGELFF.

The genes are TRBV9 and TRBJ2-7; TRBD1 matches 9 bases. Germline CDR1 and CDR2: SGDLS and YYNGEE. This CDR3 is 16 amino acids long. V lost 4 bases, J lost 4 bases, and 12 bases stayed unmatched. DNA of the CDR3: TGTGCCAGCAGCCCCTACACCGGGACAGGGCTGTACGAGCAGTACTTC. It codes for CASSPYTGTGLYEQYF.

CDR3: CASSLPGTGQSEQYF. The DNA of the CDR3 is TGTGCCAGCAGTTTGCCCGGGACAGGGCAATCCGAGCAGTACTTC. The gene calls are TRBV28 and TRBJ2-7; the match to TRBD1 covers 9 bases. This CDR3 has 15 amino acids. The V segment lost 3 bases and the J segment 6 bases; nucleotides outside the gene matches: 9. From germline, CDR1 is MDHEN and CDR2 SYDVKM.

V usage is TRBV6-1 and J usage is TRBJ2-1; D remains ambiguous. The V gene lost 3 bases and the J gene lost 4 bases, with 7 bases spanning the gap. The germline V gene has CDR1 MNHNS and CDR2 SASEGT. The CDR3 loop spans 13 amino acids. CDR3 nucleotide sequence: TGTGCCAGCAGTGATTCGGAGTACAATGAGCAGTTCTTC. Amino acid sequence: CASSDSEYNEQFF.

The chain uses TRBV2 and TRBJ1-1; D perhaps matches TRBD1 (6 bases). The CDR3 totals 11 residues. V was shortened by 8 bases and J by 6 bases, with 10 bases between the two germline ends. CDR1 and CDR2 from the germline V gene are SNHLY and FYNNEI. The CDR3, as DNA: TGTGCCAGCGCAACAGGGTCTGAAGCTTTCTTT. Amino acids: CASATGSEAFF.